Below, 32 T cell receptor beta chains from the same sample are listed, as sequenced in a study of blood T cell repertoires in COVID-19. TCRdb's copy holds only in-frame clones and misses some; the assay was immunoSEQ multiplex PCR. The repertoire consists of 60,000 to 70,000 clones, with around 80% occurring once and the leading ten covering 4.5% to 7%. The sequenced sample was peripheral blood. The source of these receptors is a woman aged 70 to 79 with acute or convalescent COVID-19.

The chain uses TRBV4-3 and TRBJ2-7; TRBD2 agrees at 10 bases. The ends lost 4 bases at V and 2 bases at J; junction bases unmatched: 8. CDR1 and CDR2 (germline): LGHNA, YSLEER. The length of the CDR3 is 16 residues. The CDR3 protein is CASSPQYLAGAYEQYF. The CDR3 region has the DNA TGCGCCAGCAGCCCCCAATATCTAGCGGGGGCCTACGAGCAGTACTTC.

This chain uses TRBV6-5 with TRBJ2-3; the D gene is possibly TRBD2 (6 bases). Trimming stripped 8 bases from V and 1 base from J, with 13 bases between. This CDR3 is 14 amino acids long. Germline CDR1 MNHEY, CDR2 SVGAGI. CDR3 coding DNA: TGTGCCAGCTGGGGCGGGACCCGCACAGATACGCAGTATTTT. Its translation is CASWGGTRTDTQYF.

The V and J genes are TRBV30 and TRBJ2-7, with a possible D match to TRBD1 (5 bases). Trimming shortened V by 5 bases and J by 4 bases, and 9 bases separated the two germline ends. Germline V CDR1 and CDR2: GTSNPN, SVGIG (reference sequence). CDR3 length equals 11 residues. The DNA of the CDR3 is TGTGCCTGGGCAGGGTCTTACGAGCAGTACTTC. Translated, it gives CAWAGSYEQYF.

The chain uses TRBV6-2 or TRBV6-3 and TRBJ2-2, with 7 bases matching TRBD1. Germline V gene data show CDR1 as MNHEY and CDR2 as SVGEGT. The CDR3 consists of 17 residues. J was trimmed by 4 bases and V by 5 bases; bases with no gene match: 13. The CDR3 sequence: CASSDPGTATGTGELFF. The CDR3 DNA sequence: TGTGCCAGCAGTGACCCCGGGACAGCAACGGGCACCGGGGAGCTGTTTTTT.

The chain recombines TRBV30 with TRBJ1-1; D might be TRBD1 (6 bases). The CDR3 runs 15 residues. The ends were cut back, 5 bases at V and 5 bases at J, with 21 bases in the middle. CDR1 GTSNPN and CDR2 SVGIG come from the germline V gene (reference sequence). CDR3 loop: CAWEGRGGVLTEAFF. Written as DNA, the CDR3 is TGTGCCTGGGAAGGAAGAGGGGGGGTTTTGACTGAAGCTTTCTTT.

The rearrangement links TRBV5-8 to TRBJ1-1; D possibly corresponds to TRBD1 (5 bases). The CDR3 consists of 14 residues. The V gene's germline CDR1 is SGHTS and CDR2 YDEGEE. Trimming pared 6 bases from V and 2 bases from J, leaving 14 bases between. For the CDR3, the DNA is TGTGCCAGCACCCCCGAGACAGCTAACACTGAAGCTTTCTTT. Amino acids: CASTPETANTEAFF.

V and J are TRBV6-6 and TRBJ2-3, with D hard to call. The CDR3 runs to 14 residues. Germline V gene lookup returns CDR1 MNHNY and CDR2 SVGAGI (reference sequence). Trimming shortened V by 5 bases and J by 2 bases, and 11 bases separated the two germline ends. CDR3 sequence reads: CASSPIHTTDTQYF. CDR3 DNA: TGTGCCAGCAGTCCCATCCACACCACAGATACGCAGTATTTT.

The J gene is TRBJ2-7, the V gene TRBV11-3; weak D call: TRBD2 (6 bases). CDR1 is SGHNT and CDR2 is YENEEA in the germline V gene. The CDR3 sequence is 13 residues long. V gave up 5 bases and J gave up 5 bases, with 13 bases separating them. This chain's CDR3 is CASSLSPGDEQYF. The DNA of the CDR3 is TGTGCCAGCAGCCTAAGCCCGGGGGACGAGCAGTACTTC.

The chain carries TRBV19 and TRBJ1-1, with D unresolved. Germline lookup yields CDR1 LNHDA and CDR2 SQIVND (reference sequence). The CDR3 is made up of 16 amino acids. V was pared by 1 base and J by 0 bases, with 12 bases between. The CDR3 sequence: CASSIVAGDMNTEAFF. CDR3 nucleotide sequence: TGTGCCAGTAGTATAGTTGCGGGCGATATGAACACTGAAGCTTTCTTT.

CDR3 nucleotides: TGTGCCACCAGTGATGCGACTAGCGGGGGGACCCAAGAGACCCAGTACTTC. Protein product: CATSDATSGGTQETQYF. J is TRBJ2-5 and V is TRBV24-1; 13 nucleotides agree with TRBD2. The V gene's germline CDR1 is KGHDR and CDR2 SFDVKD. The CDR3 is 17 residues long. V shed 3 bases and J 1 base; nucleotides not matched to a gene: 4.

This clone was seen only once. The chain employs TRBV5-6 and TRBJ2-1, with TRBD2 matching 7 bases. J gave up 4 bases and V 3 bases, and 10 bases lay outside the gene matches. The CDR3 covers 16 residues. The V gene's germline CDR1 is SGHDT and CDR2 YYEEEE. The CDR3 spells CASSYRSGTIYNEQFF. CDR3 sequence (DNA): TGTGCCAGCAGCTACCGATCCGGGACTATTTACAATGAGCAGTTCTTC.

The V call is TRBV5-1, the J call TRBJ1-4; D is ambiguous. The CDR3 spans 16 residues. Germline V lookup: CDR1 SGHRS, CDR2 YFSETQ. V dropped 0 bases and J dropped 4 bases, with 13 bases sitting between them. This CDR3 reads CASSLAGGQDNEKLFF. For the CDR3, the DNA is TGCGCCAGCAGCTTGGCCGGAGGGCAAGATAATGAAAAACTGTTTTTT.

The chain combines TRBV5-1 with TRBJ2-1; tentative D call: TRBD2 (7 bases). Trimming shortened V by 3 bases and J by 7 bases, and 17 bases separated the two germline ends. The CDR3 runs to 15 residues. The germline CDR1 and CDR2 sequences are SGHRS and YFSETQ. The DNA for the CDR3 is TGCGCCAGCAGCTGGGGGCCTAGCGGCGTGAATGAGCAGTTCTTC. Translating gives CASSWGPSGVNEQFF.

By sample share, this clone is medium-sized. The rearrangement joins TRBV12-3 or TRBV12-4 to TRBJ1-2; D remains unclear. V gave up 2 bases and J gave up 6 bases, with 7 bases separating them. CDR3 length equals 12 residues. CDR3 region: CASSLQADGYTF. The DNA for the CDR3 is TGTGCCAGCAGTTTACAGGCCGATGGCTACACCTTC.

This chain links TRBV6-2 or TRBV6-3 with TRBJ2-7; 9 bases are a match to TRBD1. Germline-derived CDR1 and CDR2 are MNHEY and SVGEGT. The CDR3 contains 17 residues. V shed 2 bases, J shed 1 base, and the junction held 9 bases outside the gene matches. The CDR3, as DNA: TGTGCCAGCAGTTACCGGGACAGGGCAGACGATTCCTACGAGCAGTACTTC. Its translation: CASSYRDRADDSYEQYF.

CDR3 loop: CASSITVTEAFF. In nucleotides, the CDR3 is TGTGCCAGCAGCATCACTGTAACTGAAGCTTTCTTT. The genes are TRBV11-3 and TRBJ1-1; D is ambiguous. The germline CDR1 and CDR2 sequences are SGHNT and YENEEA. V was shortened by 5 bases and J by 5 bases, with 9 bases between the two germline ends. CDR3 size: 12 residues.

This clone was seen a few times. The rearrangement joins TRBV7-2 to TRBJ2-5; 8 positions match TRBD2. This CDR3 has 14 amino acids. Germline assignment: CDR1 SGHTA and CDR2 FQGNSA. The junction had 5 bases not matched to a gene; V was cut back by 5 bases and J by 3 bases. As DNA, the CDR3 is TGTGCCAGCAGCGCCTTTAGCGGGGAAGAGACCCAGTACTTC. Its protein is CASSAFSGEETQYF. The complete variable domain, with remaining parts taken from reference TRBV7-2 and TRBJ2-5, reads GAGVSQSPSNKVTEKGKDVELRCDPISGHTALYWYRQSLGQGLEFLIYFQGNSAPDKSGLPSDRFSAERTGGSVSTLTIQRTQQEDSAVYLCASSAFSGEETQYFGPGTRLLVL.

CDR3 nucleotide sequence: TGTGCCAGCACGGGATCGGGGGGGCCTATAGATACGCAGTATTTT. Its translation: CASTGSGGPIDTQYF. The chain employs TRBV9 and TRBJ2-3; 8 bases line up with TRBD2. V lost 6 bases, J lost 5 bases, and 11 bases stayed unmatched. This CDR3 has 15 amino acids. Per germline, CDR1 SGDLS and CDR2 YYNGEE.

The V and J genes are TRBV19 and TRBJ2-1, with a tentative D call TRBD1 (5 bases). This CDR3 comprises 15 residues. The germline V gene has CDR1 LNHDA and CDR2 SQIVND (reference sequence). Between the trimmed V and J ends, which lost 2 bases and 6 bases, there was a span of 14 bases. Written as DNA, the CDR3 is TGTGCCAGTAGTATACAGGGAAAAGTAATCAATGAGCAGTTCTTC. Amino acids: CASSIQGKVINEQFF.

The chain combines TRBV7-3 with TRBJ2-2; D possibly corresponds to TRBD1 (6 bases). Looked up from germline, CDR1 is SGHTA and CDR2 is FQGTGA. The CDR3 loop spans 11 amino acids. The V end was cut by 5 bases, the J end by 11 bases, with 9 bases between. CDR3 DNA: TGTGCCAGCAGCAACGGGACAGAGCTGTTTTTT. Translated, it gives CASSNGTELFF.

The chain couples TRBV7-8 to TRBJ2-5, with D tentatively TRBD2 (6 bases). Germline CDR1 and CDR2: SGHVS and FQNEAQ. The CDR3 is 16 amino acids. Trimming removed 4 bases at V and 3 bases at J, with 18 bases between. The CDR3 nucleotides read TGTGCCAGCAGCTACAACTCCGGGACTCAGGAAGAGACCCAGTACTTC. The encoded protein is CASSYNSGTQEETQYF.

This clone was seen just once. The rearrangement joins TRBV12-3 or TRBV12-4 to TRBJ1-1; D remains ambiguous. The CDR3 runs to 13 residues. The V end was cut by 6 bases, the J end by 4 bases, with 12 bases between. CDR3 protein: CASSPLPGTEAFF. DNA of the CDR3: TGTGCCAGCAGCCCCCTTCCGGGCACTGAAGCTTTCTTT.

This chain joins TRBV2 and TRBJ2-7; 10 nucleotides align to TRBD2. The J segment lost 2 bases and the V segment lost 2 bases, leaving 3 bases of the junction unmatched. Germline V lookup: CDR1 SNHLY, CDR2 FYNNEI. CDR3 length: 15 amino acids. CDR3 residues: CASSELAGVTYEQYF. CDR3 sequence (DNA): TGTGCCAGCAGTGAACTAGCGGGGGTAACCTACGAGCAGTACTTC.

V is TRBV5-5 and J is TRBJ2-3, with 9 bases identical to TRBD1. J lost 2 bases, V lost 4 bases, and 5 bases had no gene match. The CDR3 consists of 15 residues. The germline gives CDR1 SGHKS, CDR2 YYEKEE (reference sequence). Written as DNA, the CDR3 is TGTGCCAGCAGCGTCGGGACAGGGAACACAGATACGCAGTATTTT. This gives the protein CASSVGTGNTDTQYF.

CDR3 loop: CASSPRDIAETQYF. In DNA, the CDR3 is TGTGCCAGCAGTCCCCGGGATATAGCTGAGACCCAGTACTTC. The rearrangement joins TRBV6-2 or TRBV6-3 to TRBJ2-5, with TRBD2 as a possible D gene (5 bases). The CDR3 consists of 14 residues. V was cut by 5 bases and J by 5 bases, with 15 bases left in between. Germline V gives CDR1 MNHEY, CDR2 SVGEGT.

The CDR3: CASRHCQGLAGDPNYEQYF. CDR3 sequence (DNA): TGTGCCAGCAGACATTGCCAAGGACTAGCGGGGGACCCTAACTACGAGCAGTACTTC. The chain is built from TRBV6-4 and TRBJ2-7, with 13 bases matching TRBD2. CDR3 length: 19 amino acids. Germline CDR1 MRHNA, CDR2 SNTAGT. Unmatched junction bases numbered 17, after V lost 6 bases and J lost 3 bases.

The CDR3 loop reads CASSRDRPTNEKLFF. CDR3 DNA sequence: TGTGCCAGCAGCCGCGACAGACCAACTAATGAAAAACTGTTTTTT. This chain uses TRBV6-2 or TRBV6-3 with TRBJ1-4; D might be TRBD1 (5 bases). CDR1 and CDR2 (germline): MNHEY, SVGEGT. Trimming removed 6 bases at V and 0 bases at J, with 11 bases between. The CDR3 runs 15 residues.

V gene TRBV5-5 combines with J gene TRBJ1-5; 7 bases align to TRBD1. CDR1 is SGHKS and CDR2 is YYEKEE in the germline V gene (reference sequence). The V segment lost 4 bases and the J segment 2 bases; nucleotides outside the gene matches: 12. This CDR3 comprises 17 residues. In DNA, the CDR3 is TGTGCCAGCAGCCCCACCTTAACAGGGGACCGCAATCAGCCCCAGCATTTT. The encoded protein is CASSPTLTGDRNQPQHF.

The chain has TRBV28 and TRBJ1-5; D possibly corresponds to TRBD1 (5 bases). The V gene lost 5 bases and the J gene lost 2 bases, with 22 bases spanning the gap. The CDR3 consists of 18 residues. The germline V gene encodes CDR1 MDHEN and CDR2 SYDVKM. The CDR3 loop reads CASSPGYGVDAGNQPQHF. CDR3 nucleotide sequence: TGTGCCAGCAGTCCAGGGTATGGTGTTGATGCGGGCAATCAGCCCCAGCATTTT.

This clone was counted a few times. The chain recombines TRBV3-1 (or the pseudogene TRBV3-2) with TRBJ2-5, with D unclear. This CDR3 is 15 amino acids long. CDR1 and CDR2 (germline): LGHDT, YNNKEL (reference sequence). V was clipped by 0 bases and J by 5 bases, with 13 bases between them. This chain's CDR3 is CASSQDFSSRETQYF. CDR3 coding DNA: TGTGCCAGCAGCCAAGATTTTTCCTCGAGGGAGACCCAGTACTTC.

The chain combines TRBV6-5 with TRBJ1-4; TRBD1 might be the D (6 bases). Germline loops: CDR1 MNHEY, CDR2 SVGAGI. The CDR3 loop spans 13 amino acids. Trimming cost V 6 bases and J 4 bases, with 9 bases left between them. This CDR3 reads CASRADSNEKLFF. The CDR3 bases are TGTGCCAGCAGAGCGGACAGTAATGAAAAACTGTTTTTT.

V and J are TRBV18 and TRBJ2-3; 16 bases agree with TRBD2. The germline V gene has CDR1 KGHSH and CDR2 LQKENI. Losses at the gene ends were 3 bases for V and 4 bases for J; bases not matched to a gene: 1. The CDR3 runs 16 residues. The CDR3 DNA follows: TGTGCCAGCTCACCGGGACTAGCGGGGGGGTCAGATACGCAGTATTTT. It translates to CASSPGLAGGSDTQYF.